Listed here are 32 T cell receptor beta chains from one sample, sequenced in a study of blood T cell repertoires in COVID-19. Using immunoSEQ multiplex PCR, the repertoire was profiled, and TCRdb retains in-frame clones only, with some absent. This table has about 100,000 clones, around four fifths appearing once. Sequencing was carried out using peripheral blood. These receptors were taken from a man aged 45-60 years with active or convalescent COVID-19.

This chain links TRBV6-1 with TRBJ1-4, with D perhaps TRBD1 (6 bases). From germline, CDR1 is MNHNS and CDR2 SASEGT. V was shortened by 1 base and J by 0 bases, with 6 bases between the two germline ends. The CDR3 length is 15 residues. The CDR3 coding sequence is TGTGCCAGCAGTGAAGGGACAGCAACTAATGAAAAACTGTTTTTT. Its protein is CASSEGTATNEKLFF.

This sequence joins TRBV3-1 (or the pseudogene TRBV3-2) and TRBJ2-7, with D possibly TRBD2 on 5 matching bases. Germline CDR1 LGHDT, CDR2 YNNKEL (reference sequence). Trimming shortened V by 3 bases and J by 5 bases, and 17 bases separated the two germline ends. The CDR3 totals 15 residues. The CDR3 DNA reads TGTGCCAGCAGCCATCCACGGGGTAGCAACCACGAGCAGTACTTC. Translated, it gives CASSHPRGSNHEQYF.

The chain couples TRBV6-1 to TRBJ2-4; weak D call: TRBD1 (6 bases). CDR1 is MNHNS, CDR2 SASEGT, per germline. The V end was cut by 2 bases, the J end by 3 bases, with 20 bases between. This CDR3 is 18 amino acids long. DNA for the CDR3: TGTGCCAGCAGTGAATACTCGTTTCAGGGGTTCGGCAAAAACATTCAGTACTTC. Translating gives CASSEYSFQGFGKNIQYF.

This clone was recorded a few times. The CDR3 spells CAISETGEGEAFF. As DNA, the CDR3 is TGTGCCATCAGTGAGACAGGGGAAGGTGAAGCTTTCTTT. The V and J genes are TRBV10-3 and TRBJ1-1; 7 bases line up with TRBD1. J gave up 7 bases and V 2 bases, and 4 bases lay outside the gene matches. Germline-derived CDR1 and CDR2 are ENHRY and SYGVKD. This CDR3 spans 13 amino acids.

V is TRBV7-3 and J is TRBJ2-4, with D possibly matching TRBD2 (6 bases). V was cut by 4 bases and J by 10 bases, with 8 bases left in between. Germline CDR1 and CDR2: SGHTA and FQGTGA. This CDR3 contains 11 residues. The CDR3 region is CASSSGGIQYF. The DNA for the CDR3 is TGTGCCAGCAGCTCCGGGGGTATTCAGTACTTC.

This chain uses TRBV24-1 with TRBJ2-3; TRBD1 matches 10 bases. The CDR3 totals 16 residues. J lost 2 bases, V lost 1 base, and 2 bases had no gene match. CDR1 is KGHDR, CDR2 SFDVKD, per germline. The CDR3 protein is CATSDFGQGVTDTQYF. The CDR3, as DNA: TGTGCCACCAGTGATTTTGGACAGGGGGTCACAGATACGCAGTATTTT.

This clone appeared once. The CDR3 sequence is CASSSGTTLTGELFF. The DNA of the CDR3 is TGTGCCAGTAGTTCCGGGACTACCCTCACCGGGGAGCTGTTTTTT. The rearrangement links TRBV19 to TRBJ2-2; 7 bases are a match to TRBD2. This CDR3 contains 15 residues. V gave up 5 bases and J gave up 4 bases; unmatched junction bases: 7. CDR1 is LNHDA, CDR2 SQIVND, per germline (reference sequence).

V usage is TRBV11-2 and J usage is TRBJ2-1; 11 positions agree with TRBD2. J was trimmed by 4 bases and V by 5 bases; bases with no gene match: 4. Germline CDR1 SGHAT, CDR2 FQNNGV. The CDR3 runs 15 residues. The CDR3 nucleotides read TGTGCCAGCAGCCAACTAGCGGGAGCGTACAATGAGCAGTTCTTC. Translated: CASSQLAGAYNEQFF. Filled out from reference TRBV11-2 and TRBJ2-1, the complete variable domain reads EAGVAQSPRYKIIEKRQSVAFWCNPISGHATLYWYQQILGQGPKLLIQFQNNGVVDDSQLPKDRFSAERLKGVDSTLKIQPAKLEDSAVYLCASSQLAGAYNEQFFGPGTRLTVL.

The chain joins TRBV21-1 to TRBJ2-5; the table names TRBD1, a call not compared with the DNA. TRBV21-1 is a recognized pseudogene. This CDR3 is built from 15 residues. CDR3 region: CASSKVRKVRETQYF. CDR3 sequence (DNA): TGTGCCAGCAGCAAAGTCAGGAAGGTAAGAGAGACCCAGTACTTC.

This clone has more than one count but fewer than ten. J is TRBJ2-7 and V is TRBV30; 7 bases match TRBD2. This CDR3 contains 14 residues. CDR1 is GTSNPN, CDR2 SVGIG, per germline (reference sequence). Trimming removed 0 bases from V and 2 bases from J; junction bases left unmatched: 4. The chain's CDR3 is CAWSVRGRAYEQYF. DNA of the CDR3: TGTGCCTGGAGTGTAAGAGGGAGGGCCTACGAGCAGTACTTC.

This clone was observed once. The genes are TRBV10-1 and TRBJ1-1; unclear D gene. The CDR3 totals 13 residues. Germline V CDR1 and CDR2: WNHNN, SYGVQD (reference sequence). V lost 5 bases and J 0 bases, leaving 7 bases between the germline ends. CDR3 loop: CASSTSMNTEAFF. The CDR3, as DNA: TGCGCCAGCAGTACGAGTATGAACACTGAAGCTTTCTTT.

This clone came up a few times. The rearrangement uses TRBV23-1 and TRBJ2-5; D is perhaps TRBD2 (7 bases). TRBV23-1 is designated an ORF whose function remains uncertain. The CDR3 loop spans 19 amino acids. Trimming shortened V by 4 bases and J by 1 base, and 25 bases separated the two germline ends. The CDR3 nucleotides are TGCGCCAGCAGTCCGCTCCAGGGGTGGCGGGGAGGGTCCCAAGAGACCCAGTACTTC. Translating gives CASSPLQGWRGGSQETQYF.

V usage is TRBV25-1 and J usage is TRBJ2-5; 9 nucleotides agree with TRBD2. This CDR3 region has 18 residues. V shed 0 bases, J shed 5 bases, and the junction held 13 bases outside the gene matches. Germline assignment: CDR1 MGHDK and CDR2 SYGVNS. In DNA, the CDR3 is TGTGCCAGCAGTGAATATATGGGTCTAGCGGGGCGTACGGAGACCCAGTACTTC. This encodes CASSEYMGLAGRTETQYF.

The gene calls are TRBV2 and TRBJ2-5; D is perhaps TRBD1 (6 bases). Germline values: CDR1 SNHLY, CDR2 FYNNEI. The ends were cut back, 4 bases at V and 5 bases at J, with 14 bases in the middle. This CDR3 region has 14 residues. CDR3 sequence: CASSVFRGRETQYF. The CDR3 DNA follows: TGTGCCAGCAGTGTGTTCAGGGGAAGGGAGACCCAGTACTTC.

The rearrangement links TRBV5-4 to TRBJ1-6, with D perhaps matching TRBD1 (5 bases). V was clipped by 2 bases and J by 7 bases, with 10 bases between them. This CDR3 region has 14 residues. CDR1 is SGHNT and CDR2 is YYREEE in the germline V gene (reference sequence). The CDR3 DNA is TGTGCCAGCAGCTTCAGGGCAGGGAATTCACCCCTCCACTTT. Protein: CASSFRAGNSPLHF.

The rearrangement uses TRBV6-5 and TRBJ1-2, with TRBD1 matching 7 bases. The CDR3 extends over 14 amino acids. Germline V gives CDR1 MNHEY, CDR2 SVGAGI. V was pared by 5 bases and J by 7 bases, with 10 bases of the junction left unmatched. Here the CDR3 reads CASSQPTGDGGYTF. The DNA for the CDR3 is TGTGCCAGCAGTCAACCCACAGGGGACGGTGGCTACACCTTC.

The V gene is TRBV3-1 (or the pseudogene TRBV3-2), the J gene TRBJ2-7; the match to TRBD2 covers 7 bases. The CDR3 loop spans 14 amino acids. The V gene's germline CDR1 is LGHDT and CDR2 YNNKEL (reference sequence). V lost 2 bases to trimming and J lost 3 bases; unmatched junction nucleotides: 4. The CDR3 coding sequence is TGTGCCAGCAGCCAATATGCGGGAGTCTACGAGCAGTACTTC. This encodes CASSQYAGVYEQYF.

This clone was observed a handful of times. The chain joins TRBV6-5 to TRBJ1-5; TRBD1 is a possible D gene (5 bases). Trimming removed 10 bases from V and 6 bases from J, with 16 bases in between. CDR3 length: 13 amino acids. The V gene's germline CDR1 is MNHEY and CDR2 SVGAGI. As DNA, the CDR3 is TGTGCCACTTCCCCCACACAGGTTCAGCCCCAGCATTTT. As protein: CATSPTQVQPQHF.

The CDR3 coding sequence is TGTGCCAGTAGTATAGGATCTTGGAGGGTACGGCAGCCCCAGCATTTT. Protein product: CASSIGSWRVRQPQHF. The chain employs TRBV19 and TRBJ1-5; unclear D gene. The CDR3 has 16 amino acids. Trimming left V 1 base short and J 7 bases short, with 17 bases between. Germline loops: CDR1 LNHDA, CDR2 SQIVND (reference sequence). Drawing the rest from reference TRBV19 and TRBJ1-5, the complete variable domain is DGGITQSPKYLFRKEGQNVTLSCEQNLNHDAMYWYRQDPGQGLRLIYYSQIVNDFQKGDIAEGYSVSREKKESFPLTVTSAQKNPTAFYLCASSIGSWRVRQPQHFGDGTRLSIL.

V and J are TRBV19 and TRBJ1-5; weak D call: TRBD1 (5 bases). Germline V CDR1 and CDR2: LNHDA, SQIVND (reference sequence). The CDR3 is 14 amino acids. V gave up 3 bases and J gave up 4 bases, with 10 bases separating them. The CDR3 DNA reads TGTGCCAGTAGTATGGGGCAGCTGAATCAGCCCCAGCATTTT. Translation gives CASSMGQLNQPQHF.

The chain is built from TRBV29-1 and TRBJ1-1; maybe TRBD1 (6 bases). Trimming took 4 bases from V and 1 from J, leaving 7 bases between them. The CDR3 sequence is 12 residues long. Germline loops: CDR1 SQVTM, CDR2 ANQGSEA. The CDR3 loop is CSVGRGNTEAFF. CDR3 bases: TGCAGCGTTGGCAGGGGGAACACTGAAGCTTTCTTT.

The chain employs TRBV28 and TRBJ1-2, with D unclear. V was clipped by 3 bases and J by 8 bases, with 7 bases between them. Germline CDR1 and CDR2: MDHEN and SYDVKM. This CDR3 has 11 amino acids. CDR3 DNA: TGTGCCAGCAGTTTTTTCGGGGGCTACACCTTC. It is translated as CASSFFGGYTF.

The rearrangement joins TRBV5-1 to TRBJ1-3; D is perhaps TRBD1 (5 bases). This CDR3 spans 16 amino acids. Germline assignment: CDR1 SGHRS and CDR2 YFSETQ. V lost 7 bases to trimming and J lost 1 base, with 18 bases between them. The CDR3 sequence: CASSSDPGGSGNTIYF. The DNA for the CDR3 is TGCGCCAGCTCTTCGGATCCCGGGGGGTCTGGAAACACCATATATTTT.

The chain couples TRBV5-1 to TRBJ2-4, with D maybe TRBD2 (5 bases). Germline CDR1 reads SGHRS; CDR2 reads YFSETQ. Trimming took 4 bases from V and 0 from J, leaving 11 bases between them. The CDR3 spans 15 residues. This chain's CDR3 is CASSGGLVAKNIQYF. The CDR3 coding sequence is TGCGCCAGCAGCGGTGGACTGGTAGCCAAAAACATTCAGTACTTC.

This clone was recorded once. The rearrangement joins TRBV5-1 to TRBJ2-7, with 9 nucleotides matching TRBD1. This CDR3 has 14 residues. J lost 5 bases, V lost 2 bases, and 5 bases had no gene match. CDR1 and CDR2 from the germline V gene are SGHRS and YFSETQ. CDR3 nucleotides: TGCGCCAGCAGCTTCTATACAGGGGGCAACGAGCAGTACTTC. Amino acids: CASSFYTGGNEQYF. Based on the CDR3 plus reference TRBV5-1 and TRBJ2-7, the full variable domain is KAGVTQTPRYLIKTRGQQVTLSCSPISGHRSVSWYQQTPGQGLQFLFEYFSETQRNKGNFPGRFSGRQFSNSRSEMNVSTLELGDSALYLCASSFYTGGNEQYFGPGTRLTVT.

CDR3 protein: CASERGTTGTSGTGDTQYF. In nucleotides, the CDR3 is TGCGCCAGCGAGAGGGGGACTACCGGGACTAGCGGGACTGGAGATACGCAGTATTTT. The chain has TRBV5-1 and TRBJ2-3; 13 bases agree with TRBD2. Germline V CDR1 and CDR2: SGHRS, YFSETQ. The CDR3 has 19 residues. The V segment lost 7 bases and the J segment 5 bases; nucleotides outside the gene matches: 19.

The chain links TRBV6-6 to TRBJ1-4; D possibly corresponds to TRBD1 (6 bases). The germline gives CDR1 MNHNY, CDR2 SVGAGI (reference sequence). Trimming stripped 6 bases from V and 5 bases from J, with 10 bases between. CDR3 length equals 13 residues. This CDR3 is CASRDTGNEKLFF. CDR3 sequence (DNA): TGTGCCAGCAGGGATACAGGGAATGAAAAACTGTTTTTT.

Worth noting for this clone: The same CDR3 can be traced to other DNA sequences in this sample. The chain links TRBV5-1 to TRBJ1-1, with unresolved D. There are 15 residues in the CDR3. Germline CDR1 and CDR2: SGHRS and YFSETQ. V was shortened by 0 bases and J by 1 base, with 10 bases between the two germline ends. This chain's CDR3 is CASSLVPGENTEAFF. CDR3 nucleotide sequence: TGCGCCAGCAGCTTGGTGCCGGGTGAGAACACTGAAGCTTTCTTT.

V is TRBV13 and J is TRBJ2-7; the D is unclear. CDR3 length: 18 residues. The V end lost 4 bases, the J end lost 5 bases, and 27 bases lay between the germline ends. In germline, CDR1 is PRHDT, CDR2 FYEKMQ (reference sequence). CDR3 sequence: CASSSPYQKSPRRDEQYF. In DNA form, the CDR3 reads TGTGCCAGCAGCTCCCCCTACCAAAAGTCCCCCCGGAGAGACGAGCAGTACTTC.

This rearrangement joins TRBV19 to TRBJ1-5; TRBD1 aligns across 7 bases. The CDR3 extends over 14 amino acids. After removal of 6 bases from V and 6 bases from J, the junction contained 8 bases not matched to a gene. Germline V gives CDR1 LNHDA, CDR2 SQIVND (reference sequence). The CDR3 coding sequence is TGTGCCAGTAGGCAGGGGGTTGGCGGTCAGCCCCAGCATTTT. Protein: CASRQGVGGQPQHF.

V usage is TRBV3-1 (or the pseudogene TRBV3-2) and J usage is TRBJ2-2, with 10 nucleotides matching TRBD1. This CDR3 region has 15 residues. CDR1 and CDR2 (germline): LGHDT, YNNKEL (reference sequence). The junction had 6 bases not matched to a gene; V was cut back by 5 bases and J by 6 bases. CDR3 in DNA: TGTGCCAGCAGCGGCCGGGACAGGGGCTCCGGGGAGCTGTTTTTT. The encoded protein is CASSGRDRGSGELFF.

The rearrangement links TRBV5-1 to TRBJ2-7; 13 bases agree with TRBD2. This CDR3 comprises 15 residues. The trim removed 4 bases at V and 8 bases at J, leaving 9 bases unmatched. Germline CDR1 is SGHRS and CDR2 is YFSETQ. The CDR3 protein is CASSLEGTSGIQQYF. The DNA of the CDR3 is TGCGCCAGCAGCCTGGAAGGGACTAGCGGGATTCAGCAGTACTTC. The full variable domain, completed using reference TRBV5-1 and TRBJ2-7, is KAGVTQTPRYLIKTRGQQVTLSCSPISGHRSVSWYQQTPGQGLQFLFEYFSETQRNKGNFPGRFSGRQFSNSRSEMNVSTLELGDSALYLCASSLEGTSGIQQYFGPGTRLTVT.